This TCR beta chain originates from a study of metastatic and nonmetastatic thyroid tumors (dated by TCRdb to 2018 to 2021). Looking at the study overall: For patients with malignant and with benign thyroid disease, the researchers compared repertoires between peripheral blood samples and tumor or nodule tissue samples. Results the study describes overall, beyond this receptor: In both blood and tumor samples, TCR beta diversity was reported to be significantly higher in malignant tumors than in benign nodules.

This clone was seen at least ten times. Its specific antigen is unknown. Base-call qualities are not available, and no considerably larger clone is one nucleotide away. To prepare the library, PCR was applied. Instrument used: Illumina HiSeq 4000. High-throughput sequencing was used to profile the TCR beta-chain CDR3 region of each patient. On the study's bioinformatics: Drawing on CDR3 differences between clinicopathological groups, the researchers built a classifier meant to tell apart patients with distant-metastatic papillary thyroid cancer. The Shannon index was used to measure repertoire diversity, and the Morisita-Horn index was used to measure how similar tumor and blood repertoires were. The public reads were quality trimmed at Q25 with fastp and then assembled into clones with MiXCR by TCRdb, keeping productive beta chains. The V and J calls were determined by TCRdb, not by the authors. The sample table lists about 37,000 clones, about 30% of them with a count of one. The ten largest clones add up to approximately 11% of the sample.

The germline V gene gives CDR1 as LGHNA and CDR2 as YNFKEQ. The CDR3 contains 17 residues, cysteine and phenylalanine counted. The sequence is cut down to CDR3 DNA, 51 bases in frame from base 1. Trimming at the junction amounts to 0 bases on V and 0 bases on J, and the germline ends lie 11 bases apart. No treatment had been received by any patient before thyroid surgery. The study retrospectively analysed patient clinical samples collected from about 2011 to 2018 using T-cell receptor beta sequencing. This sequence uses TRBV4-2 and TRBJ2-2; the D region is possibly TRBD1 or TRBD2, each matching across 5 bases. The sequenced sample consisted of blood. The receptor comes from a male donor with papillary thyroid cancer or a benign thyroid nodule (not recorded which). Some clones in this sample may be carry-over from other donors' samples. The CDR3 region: CASSQDFLGANTGELFF. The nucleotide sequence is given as TGTGCCAGCAGCCAAGACTTTCTGGGGGCGAACACCGGGGAGCTGTTTTTT.